This TCR beta chain was identified during a study of sequential checkpoint blockade in melanoma. Study background: After nivolumab or ipilimumab alone, about 22 patients had week-13 rebiopsies.

The protocol was immunoSEQ multiplex PCR, while the TCRdb copy is restricted to in-frame clones and leaves out a portion. The sample carries about 12,000 clones, about 26% recorded once. J was trimmed by 7 bases and V by 6 bases; bases with no gene match: 6. This CDR3 is 13 amino acids long. Sample treatment: randomized to nivolumab then ipilimumab (arm A) or the reverse (arm B). The sequencing used tumor tissue (inferred from file names), collected from a patient given nivolumab and ipilimumab in sequence. This clonotype was obtained from a human donor with melanoma. The chain uses TRBV23-1 and TRBJ2-3, with TRBD2 identical over 8 bases. TRBV23-1 is sorted into the ORF group, with uncertain function. DNA of the CDR3: TGCGCCAGCAGCTCGCAGCGGGGGAATACGCAGTATTTT. This gives the protein CASSSQRGNTQYF.